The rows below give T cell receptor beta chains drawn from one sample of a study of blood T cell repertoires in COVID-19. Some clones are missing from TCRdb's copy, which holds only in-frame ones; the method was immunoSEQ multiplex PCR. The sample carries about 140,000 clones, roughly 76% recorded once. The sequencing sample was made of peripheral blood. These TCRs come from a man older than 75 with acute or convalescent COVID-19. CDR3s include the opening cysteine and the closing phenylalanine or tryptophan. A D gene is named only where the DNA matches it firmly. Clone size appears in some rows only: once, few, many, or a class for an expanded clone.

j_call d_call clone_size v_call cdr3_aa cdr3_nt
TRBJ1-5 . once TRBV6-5 CASSTAGSSNQPQHF TGTGCCAGCAGTACCGCGGGGAGTAGCAATCAGCCCCAGCATTTT
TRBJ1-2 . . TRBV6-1 CASSEDWNYGYTF TGTGCCAGCAGTGAAGACTGGAACTATGGCTACACCTTC
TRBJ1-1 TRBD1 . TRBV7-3 CASSLGTGNTEAFF TGTGCCAGCAGCTTGGGGACAGGGAACACTGAAGCTTTCTTT
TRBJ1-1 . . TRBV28 CASSWGDTEAFF TGTGCCAGCAGTTGGGGGGACACTGAAGCTTTCTTT
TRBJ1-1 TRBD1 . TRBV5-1 CASIQGAGNTEAFF TGCGCCAGCATTCAGGGGGCCGGGAACACTGAAGCTTTCTTT
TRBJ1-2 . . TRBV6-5 CASSFAGVYGYTF TGTGCCAGCAGTTTTGCAGGGGTCTATGGCTACACCTTC
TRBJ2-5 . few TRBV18 CASSPPSGEETQYF TGTGCCAGCTCACCACCGTCCGGGGAAGAGACCCAGTACTTC
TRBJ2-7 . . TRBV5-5 CASSLETFGTYEQYF TGTGCCAGCAGCTTGGAGACCTTCGGGACCTACGAGCAGTACTTC
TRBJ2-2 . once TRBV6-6 CASRRGRGADTGELFF TGTGCCAGCCGAAGAGGTCGGGGGGCCGACACCGGGGAGCTGTTTTTT
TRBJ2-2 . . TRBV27 CASSLSRPGELFF TGTGCCAGCAGTTTATCGCGGCCCGGGGAGCTGTTTTTT
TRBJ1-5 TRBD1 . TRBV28 CASSSPRDRHNQPQHF TGTGCCAGCAGCTCGCCGCGGGACAGGCACAATCAGCCCCAGCATTTT
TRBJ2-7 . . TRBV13 CASSLAGGELSYEQYF TGTGCCAGCAGCTTAGCCGGGGGAGAATTATCCTACGAGCAGTACTTC
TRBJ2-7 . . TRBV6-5 CASRPGSASYEQYF TGTGCCAGCAGGCCCGGGTCGGCCTCCTACGAGCAGTACTTC
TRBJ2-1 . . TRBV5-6 CASSSSGGAYNEQFF TGTGCCAGCAGCTCTTCTGGCGGGGCCTACAATGAGCAGTTCTTC
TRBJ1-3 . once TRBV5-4 CASSRDTQHSGNTIYF TGTGCCAGCAGCCGGGACACACAGCACTCTGGAAACACCATATATTTT
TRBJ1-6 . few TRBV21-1 CASSKARDRCLHF TGTGCCAGCAGCAAAGCGAGGGACAGATGCCTCCACTTT
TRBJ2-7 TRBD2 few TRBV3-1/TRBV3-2 CASSHTLAGDYEQYF TGTGCCAGCAGCCATACCCTAGCGGGGGACTACGAGCAGTACTTC
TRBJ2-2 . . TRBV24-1 CATSVAAAGELFF TGTGCCACCAGTGTCGCGGCGGCCGGGGAGCTGTTTTTT
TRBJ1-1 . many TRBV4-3 CASSYTGDTEAFF TGCGCCAGCAGCTATACAGGCGACACTGAAGCTTTCTTT
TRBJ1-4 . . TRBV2 CASSVRGLNEKLFF TGTGCCAGCAGTGTTCGGGGACTTAATGAAAAACTGTTTTTT
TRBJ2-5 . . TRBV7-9 CASSYKMQETQYF TGTGCCAGCAGCTACAAGATGCAGGAGACCCAGTACTTC
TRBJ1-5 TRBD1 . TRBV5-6 CASSNQGVRNQPQHF TGTGCCAGCAGTAATCAGGGGGTACGCAATCAGCCCCAGCATTTT
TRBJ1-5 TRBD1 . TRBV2 CASRVDRGEWPQHF TGTGCCAGCAGAGTCGACAGGGGCGAATGGCCCCAGCATTTT
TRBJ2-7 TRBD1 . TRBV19 CASSIAGTGGHEQYF TGTGCCAGTAGTATAGCCGGGACAGGGGGCCACGAGCAGTACTTC
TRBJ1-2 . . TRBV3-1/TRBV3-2 CASSHIPGDGYTF TGTGCCAGCAGCCATATTCCAGGGGATGGCTACACCTTC
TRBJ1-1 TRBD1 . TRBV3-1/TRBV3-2 CASSLRTGRAFF TGTGCCAGCAGCCTACGGACAGGGAGAGCTTTCTTT
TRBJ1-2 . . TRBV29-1 CSVGGGKDGYTF TGCAGCGTTGGGGGGGGTAAGGATGGCTACACCTTC
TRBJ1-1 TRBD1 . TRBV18 CASSPGTGVLAMNTEAFF TGTGCCAGCTCTCCCGGGACAGGGGTTCTTGCGATGAACACTGAAGCTTTCTTT
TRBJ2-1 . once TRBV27 CASSLKPRLSSSYNEQFF TGTGCCAGCAGTTTAAAGCCCAGACTCTCAAGCTCCTACAATGAGCAGTTCTTC
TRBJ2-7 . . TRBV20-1 CSAKERYEQYF TGCAGTGCTAAGGAGAGGTACGAGCAGTACTTC
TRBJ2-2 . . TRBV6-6 CASRERVTGELFF TGTGCCAGCAGGGAGAGGGTAACCGGGGAGCTGTTTTTT
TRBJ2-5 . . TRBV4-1 CASSQDGLETFQETQYF TGCGCCAGCAGCCAAGACGGACTCGAGACCTTCCAAGAGACCCAGTACTTC
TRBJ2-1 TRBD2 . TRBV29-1 CSVAGLARGEQFF TGCAGCGTGGCGGGACTAGCTCGCGGTGAGCAGTTCTTC
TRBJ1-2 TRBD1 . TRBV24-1 CATSEAQGAGYYGYTF TGTGCCACCAGTGAGGCTCAGGGGGCTGGGTACTATGGCTACACCTTC
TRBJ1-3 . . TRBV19 CASTQEGAFSGNTIYF TGTGCCAGTACCCAGGAAGGGGCCTTCTCTGGAAACACCATATATTTT
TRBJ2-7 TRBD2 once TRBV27 CASSPWVAGGEQYF TGTGCCAGCAGTCCCTGGGTAGCGGGGGGCGAGCAGTACTTC
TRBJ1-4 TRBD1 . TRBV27 CASSLLGQPVEKLFF TGTGCCAGCAGTTTATTGGGACAGCCCGTTGAAAAACTGTTTTTT
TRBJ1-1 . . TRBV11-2 CASTNPNTEAFF TGTGCCAGCACCAATCCAAACACTGAAGCTTTCTTT
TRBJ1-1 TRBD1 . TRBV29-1 CSVTQGADTEAFF TGCAGCGTTACACAGGGGGCGGACACTGAAGCTTTCTTT
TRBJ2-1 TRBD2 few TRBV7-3 CASSLGTSGGNEQFF TGTGCCAGCAGCTTAGGGACTAGCGGGGGGAATGAGCAGTTCTTC
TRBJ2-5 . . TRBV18 CASSPPGGGQETQYF TGTGCCAGCTCACCCCCGGGGGGCGGCCAAGAGACCCAGTACTTC
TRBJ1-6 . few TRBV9 CASGAFGSPLHF TGTGCCAGCGGGGCTTTTGGTTCACCCCTCCACTTT
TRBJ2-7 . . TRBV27 CASSSRFPNGQYF TGTGCCAGCAGTAGTCGCTTTCCTAATGGGCAGTACTTC
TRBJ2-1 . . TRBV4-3 CASSQDRGTYNEQFF TGCGCCAGCAGCCAAGACAGGGGGACTTACAATGAGCAGTTCTTC
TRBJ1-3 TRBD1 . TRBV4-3 CASSQDSVTGRGNTIYF TGCGCCAGCAGCCAAGATTCAGTGACAGGGCGAGGAAACACCATATATTTT
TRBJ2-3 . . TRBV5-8 CASSSPGRGALTDTQYF TGTGCCAGCAGCTCCCCGGGCAGGGGCGCGCTCACAGATACGCAGTATTTT
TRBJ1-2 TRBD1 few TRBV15 CATAGGPTNYGYTF TGTGCCACCGCAGGGGGCCCCACTAACTATGGCTACACCTTC
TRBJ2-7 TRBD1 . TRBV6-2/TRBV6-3 CASSYTGTVGEQYF TGTGCCAGCAGTTACACCGGGACAGTCGGCGAGCAGTACTTC
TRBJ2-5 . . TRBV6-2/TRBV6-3 CASSSGGPGETQYF TGTGCCAGCAGTTCCGGGGGGCCGGGGGAGACCCAGTACTTC
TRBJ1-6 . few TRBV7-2 CASSLEGGARNSPLHF TGTGCCAGCAGCTTAGAGGGGGGGGCTCGGAATTCACCCCTCCACTTT
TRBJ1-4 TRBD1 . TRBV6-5 CASSLDRGAKLFF TGTGCCAGCTCCCTGGACAGGGGAGCGAAACTGTTTTTT